This passage covers 25 T cell receptor beta chains from one sample sequenced in a study of control samples from healthy donors and cancer patients. Only in-frame clones appear in the TCRdb table, and some are missing; sequencing was by immunoSEQ multiplex PCR. Seen here are 70,000 to 75,000 clones, roughly 89% observed once, and the top ten hold around 19%. Sequencing input: PBMCs. The receptors were gathered from a man aged 55-75 years with lung cancer.

The CDR3 DNA reads TGTGCCAGCAGTTTACAGGGAAGCGAAAAACTGTTTTTT. Protein sequence: CASSLQGSEKLFF. The genes are TRBV6-6 and TRBJ1-4; D is possibly TRBD1 (6 bases). V lost 4 bases and J lost 8, with 11 bases in between. Germline CDR1 and CDR2: MNHNY and SVGAGI (reference sequence). There are 13 residues in the CDR3.

The rearrangement uses TRBV28 and TRBJ2-6, with D possibly TRBD1 on 6 matching bases. V was trimmed by 2 bases and J by 4 bases, leaving 9 bases between them. Germline-derived CDR1 and CDR2 are MDHEN and SYDVKM. This CDR3 comprises 15 residues. CDR3 DNA: TGTGCCAGCAGTTTAACAGGGAGCGGGGCCAACGTCCTGACTTTC. It specifies CASSLTGSGANVLTF.

The V call is TRBV6-1, the J call TRBJ2-3, with unresolved D. The CDR3 has 13 residues. The V end was cut by 1 base, the J end by 10 bases, with 12 bases between. Per the germline V gene, CDR1 is MNHNS and CDR2 is SASEGT. The CDR3, as DNA: TGTGCCAGCAGTGAAGAGGCCACCTCGTCGCAGTATTTT. It encodes CASSEEATSSQYF.

The chain employs TRBV9 and TRBJ1-5, with a weak D call TRBD1 (6 bases). CDR3 length: 14 residues. CDR1 is SGDLS, CDR2 YYNGEE, per germline. The V and J ends lost 3 bases and 4 bases respectively, with 11 bases between them. In DNA form, the CDR3 reads TGTGCCAGCAGCGGGGGGGCGACAAATCAGCCCCAGCATTTT. Amino acid sequence: CASSGGATNQPQHF. Full variable domain (rest looked up from reference TRBV9 and TRBJ1-5): DSGVTQTPKHLITATGQRVTLRCSPRSGDLSVYWYQQSLDQGLQFLIQYYNGEERAKGNILERFSAQQFPDLHSELNLSSLELGDSALYFCASSGGATNQPQHFGDGTRLSIL.

The chain has TRBV5-1 and TRBJ1-4; 8 bases are a match to TRBD1. Looked up from germline, CDR1 is SGHRS and CDR2 is YFSETQ. V shed 2 bases and J 7 bases; nucleotides not matched to a gene: 7. The CDR3 runs 15 residues. This CDR3 reads CASSLGQGSAEKLFF. The CDR3 DNA sequence: TGCGCCAGCAGCTTAGGACAGGGCAGTGCTGAAAAACTGTTTTTT.

The V and J genes are TRBV4-1 and TRBJ1-5; tentative D call: TRBD1 (5 bases). V lost 0 bases to trimming and J lost 5 bases, with 17 bases between them. There are 17 residues in the CDR3. Germline V gene lookup returns CDR1 MGHRA and CDR2 YSYEKL. The CDR3 sequence: CASSQDSGIRHHQPQHF. In DNA form, the CDR3 reads TGCGCCAGCAGCCAAGATTCAGGGATCCGCCACCATCAGCCCCAGCATTTT.

This clone showed up just a few times. J is TRBJ2-7 and V is TRBV5-1; TRBD1 matches 9 bases. The CDR3 covers 15 residues. Per germline, CDR1 SGHRS and CDR2 YFSETQ. V lost 0 bases to trimming and J lost 5 bases; unmatched junction nucleotides: 6. CDR3 protein: CASSLAWRQGDEQYF. The CDR3 DNA reads as TGCGCCAGCAGCTTGGCCTGGCGACAGGGGGACGAGCAGTACTTC.

This clone was detected once. The rearrangement joins TRBV21-1 to TRBJ2-7. TRBV21-1 is an annotated pseudogene. This CDR3 has 18 residues. The CDR3 bases are TGTGCCAGCAGCAAAGCACGGGTACAGTCCAGCCAGATCTACGAGCAGTACGTC. It codes for CASSKARVQSSQIYEQYV.

V is TRBV19 and J is TRBJ1-5; D not resolved. CDR1 is LNHDA and CDR2 is SQIVND in the germline V gene (reference sequence). V dropped 1 base and J dropped 5 bases, with 6 bases sitting between them. This CDR3 has 13 residues. CDR3 nucleotide sequence: TGTGCCAGTAGTATAGTCCCTGATCAGCCCCAGCATTTT. Amino acids: CASSIVPDQPQHF.

Note on this clone: Other DNA sequences within the sample encode an identical CDR3. CDR3 amino acids: CASSPDSGNTIYF. The CDR3 bases are TGTGCCAGCAGCCCAGATTCTGGAAACACCATATATTTT. The chain is built from TRBV7-3 and TRBJ1-3; D unclear. Germline V lookup: CDR1 SGHTA, CDR2 FQGTGA. V was cut by 5 bases and J by 1 base, with 6 bases left in between. The CDR3 runs 13 residues.

This clone was seen a single time. J is TRBJ2-1 and V is TRBV18, with D possibly TRBD1 on 5 matching bases. The CDR3 spans 14 residues. The ends were cut back, 3 bases at V and 6 bases at J, with 12 bases in the middle. In germline, CDR1 is KGHSH, CDR2 LQKENI. CDR3 nucleotides: TGTGCCAGCTCACCGGGGCAGGGCGGCAATGAGCAGTTCTTC. Amino acid sequence: CASSPGQGGNEQFF.

The rearrangement uses TRBV5-1 and TRBJ1-4; D unresolved. The germline gives CDR1 SGHRS, CDR2 YFSETQ. There are 14 residues in the CDR3. Trimming shortened V by 7 bases and J by 8 bases, and 18 bases separated the two germline ends. CDR3 bases: TGCGCCAGCGAGGATCCGGGAGGTGAGGAAAAACTGTTTTTT. This codes for CASEDPGGEEKLFF.

The chain combines TRBV10-2 with TRBJ2-5; 7 positions match TRBD2. This CDR3 comprises 13 residues. The V and J ends lost 4 bases and 4 bases, in that order; junction bases with no gene match: 3. Per germline, CDR1 WSHSY and CDR2 SAAADI. The CDR3 DNA reads as TGCGCCAGCAGTGGGACGGGGGGAGAGACCCAGTACTTC. This encodes CASSGTGGETQYF.

In this sample, this clone turned up many times. The chain couples TRBV5-5 to TRBJ2-3, with no clear D. The germline V gene encodes CDR1 SGHKS and CDR2 YYEKEE (reference sequence). V lost 4 bases to trimming and J lost 2 bases, with 20 bases between them. The CDR3 is made up of 17 amino acids. This chain's CDR3 is CASSIATVTYATDTQYF. In nucleotides, the CDR3 is TGTGCCAGCAGCATAGCTACGGTTACCTACGCCACAGATACGCAGTATTTT.

The genes are TRBV5-1 and TRBJ2-7; no clear D. The CDR3 extends over 14 amino acids. V was cut by 0 bases and J by 0 bases, with 7 bases left in between. Germline V gene sequence: CDR1 SGHRS, CDR2 YFSETQ. The CDR3 protein is CASSLAGSSYEQYV. The CDR3 coding sequence is TGCGCCAGCAGCTTGGCCGGATCCTCCTACGAGCAGTACGTC.

On this clone: Other DNA sequences of this sample code for an identical CDR3. The rearrangement joins TRBV7-2 to TRBJ2-2; D possibly uses TRBD1 or TRBD2 (5 bases each). The CDR3 is 15 amino acids. With 6 bases removed from V and 2 bases from J, the gap between germline ends came to 13 bases. Germline values: CDR1 SGHTA, CDR2 FQGNSA. The CDR3 DNA follows: TGTGCCAGCAGACCTGGGGGTAGTAACACCGGGGAGCTGTTTTTT. Protein: CASRPGGSNTGELFF. Complete variable domain (other parts from reference TRBV7-2 and TRBJ2-2): GAGVSQSPSNKVTEKGKDVELRCDPISGHTALYWYRQSLGQGLEFLIYFQGNSAPDKSGLPSDRFSAERTGGSVSTLTIQRTQQEDSAVYLCASRPGGSNTGELFFGEGSRLTVL.

The V and J genes are TRBV5-1 and TRBJ1-2; the D is unclear. Germline V gene lookup returns CDR1 SGHRS and CDR2 YFSETQ. The V end lost 4 bases, the J end lost 0 bases, and 13 bases lay between the germline ends. The CDR3 runs 15 residues. CDR3: CASSQETRANYGYTF. The CDR3 bases are TGCGCCAGCAGCCAGGAGACGAGAGCTAACTATGGCTACACCTTC.

This rearrangement joins TRBV7-8 to TRBJ1-2; 9 bases align to TRBD1. V lost 2 bases, J lost 7 bases, and 5 bases stayed unmatched. Germline V gives CDR1 SGHVS, CDR2 FQNEAQ. This CDR3 has 14 residues. The CDR3 loop reads CASSLRDRVSGYTF. The CDR3 nucleotides read TGTGCCAGCAGCTTAAGGGACAGGGTTTCTGGCTACACCTTC.

CDR3 sequence (DNA): TGTGCCAGCAGTGATCAGGTGGCCCTCGCCAGCACTGAAGCTTTCTTT. Protein product: CASSDQVALASTEAFF. The chain joins TRBV2 to TRBJ1-1, with D unresolved. CDR1 is SNHLY and CDR2 is FYNNEI in the germline V gene. The CDR3 sequence is 16 residues long. The ends were cut back, 3 bases at V and 4 bases at J, with 18 bases in the middle.

This rearrangement joins TRBV6-5 to TRBJ1-2, with 7 bases identical to TRBD1. This CDR3 contains 15 residues. Germline CDR1 is MNHEY and CDR2 is SVGAGI. The V segment lost 9 bases and the J segment 8 bases; nucleotides outside the gene matches: 18. As DNA, the CDR3 is TGTGCCAGTTCTCCCTCCCACGGGACAGTGGGCGGCTACACCTTC. Translated, it gives CASSPSHGTVGGYTF.

This chain connects TRBV10-3 to TRBJ1-1, with 10 bases matching TRBD1. CDR1 is ENHRY and CDR2 is SYGVKD in the germline V gene. This CDR3 has 16 amino acids. Trimming at V came to 3 bases and at J to 3 bases, leaving 7 bases not matched to a gene. For the CDR3, the DNA is TGTGCCATCAGTGACCCTCTCGACAGGGGGCACACTGAAGCTTTCTTT. Its protein product is CAISDPLDRGHTEAFF.

DNA of the CDR3: TGTGCCAGCAGCGCCCCGGGACTAGCGGGGGCCCGAAATGAGCAGTTCTTC. This encodes CASSAPGLAGARNEQFF. The V and J genes are TRBV7-2 and TRBJ2-1; 14 bases match TRBD2. This CDR3 region has 17 residues. Germline assignment: CDR1 SGHTA and CDR2 FQGNSA. V lost 5 bases, J lost 7 bases, and 10 bases stayed unmatched. The whole variable domain, remainder taken from reference TRBV7-2 and TRBJ2-1, is GAGVSQSPSNKVTEKGKDVELRCDPISGHTALYWYRQSLGQGLEFLIYFQGNSAPDKSGLPSDRFSAERTGGSVSTLTIQRTQQEDSAVYLCASSAPGLAGARNEQFFGPGTRLTVL.

The CDR3 sequence is CASSPRGGSNQPQHF. DNA of the CDR3: TGTGCCAGTAGTCCCCGCGGCGGCAGCAATCAGCCCCAGCATTTT. The chain uses TRBV19 and TRBJ1-5; no firm D call. Germline V gene sequence: CDR1 LNHDA, CDR2 SQIVND (reference sequence). The V and J ends lost 5 bases and 1 base respectively, with 12 bases between them. The CDR3 length is 15 residues.

The chain recombines TRBV6-4 with TRBJ1-2; possibly TRBD1 for D (6 bases). This CDR3 region has 14 residues. V was shortened by 2 bases and J by 5 bases, with 12 bases between the two germline ends. Germline CDR1 MRHNA, CDR2 SNTAGT. CDR3 residues: CASSDRPRGYGYTF. In nucleotides, the CDR3 is TGTGCCAGCAGTGACAGGCCCAGGGGATATGGCTACACCTTC.

The rearrangement joins TRBV7-7 to TRBJ2-7, with D unresolved. The CDR3 is 13 amino acids. Germline lookup yields CDR1 SSHAT and CDR2 FNYEAQ (reference sequence). The V gene lost 5 bases and the J gene lost 3 bases, with 11 bases spanning the gap. The CDR3 DNA reads as TGTGCCAGCAGCCCAGGATTACGCTACGAGCAGTACTTC. This sequence encodes CASSPGLRYEQYF.